The clone carrying this TCR beta chain was seen a handful of times. The antigen remains undetermined. The data were obtained in a study of cytomegalovirus exposure and HLA in healthy donors. As for the study in general: Researchers previously reported finding more than 100 million unique TCR beta sequences from 170 million or so T cells. Study observations and caveats: Cytomegalovirus association was assigned to some 160 TCR beta chains.

Both 60 Vbeta primers and 13 Jbeta primers went into the PCR. Produced via immunoSEQ multiplex PCR; TCRdb's table is partial and in-frame only. The sample lists around 91,000 clones; over 75% were seen once. Per germline, CDR1 SGHRS and CDR2 YFSETQ. V gave up 4 bases and J gave up 4 bases; unmatched junction bases: 9. The CDR3 has 15 amino acids. Likely unrecorded immune exposures existed in these nominally healthy donors. The sequencing input was PBMCs. The chain carries TRBV5-1 and TRBJ2-5; TRBD2 aligns across 8 bases. This clonotype originated in a male donor in good health and CMV-seropositive. Here the CDR3 reads CASSPPGGQGETQYF. CDR3 in DNA: TGCGCCAGCAGCCCCCCGGGGGGGCAGGGAGAGACCCAGTACTTC.